These T cell receptor beta chains were read from a single sample in a study of metastatic and nonmetastatic thyroid tumors. TCRdb re-clonotyped the PCR reads via MiXCR. The sample holds more than 15,000 clones, roughly 27% seen once. Sequencing was performed on adjacent normal tissue. These receptors were obtained from a female donor with papillary thyroid cancer or a benign thyroid nodule (not recorded which). Some clones in this sample may be carry-over from other donors' samples. CDR3s include the opening cysteine and the closing phenylalanine or tryptophan. The D gene is left open where the match is weak. Only some rows state a clone size, as once, few, many or a class for expanded clones.

j_call: TRBJ2-7
d_call: NA
clone_size: NA
cdr3_length: 15
v_call: TRBV9
cdr3_nt: TGTGCCAGCAGCGTAGGGGGAGGGACAGAGTACGAGCAGTACTTC
cdr3_aa: CASSVGGGTEYEQYF

j_call: TRBJ1-5
d_call: NA
clone_size: NA
cdr3_length: 13
v_call: TRBV5-5
cdr3_nt: TGTGCCAGCAGCTTAGGGGTTCGTCAGCCCCAGCATTTT
cdr3_aa: CASSLGVRQPQHF

j_call: TRBJ2-3
d_call: NA
clone_size: few
cdr3_length: 10
v_call: TRBV20-1
cdr3_nt: TGCAGTGCTAGCCGGAGTTCGCAGTATTTT
cdr3_aa: CSASRSSQYF

j_call: TRBJ1-1
d_call: NA
clone_size: few
cdr3_length: 12
v_call: TRBV12-3/TRBV12-4
cdr3_nt: TGTGCCAGCAGTTTATATGGGGCTGAAGCTTTCTTT
cdr3_aa: CASSLYGAEAFF

j_call: TRBJ1-5
d_call: NA
clone_size: NA
cdr3_length: 15
v_call: TRBV7-3
cdr3_nt: TGTGCCAGCAGCTTAACTGGAGGGGACAATCAGCCCCAGCATTTT
cdr3_aa: CASSLTGGDNQPQHF

j_call: TRBJ1-2
d_call: NA
clone_size: many
cdr3_length: 12
v_call: TRBV7-9
cdr3_nt: TGTGCCAGCAGCTACCGGGACCTAGGCTACACCTTC
cdr3_aa: CASSYRDLGYTF

j_call: TRBJ2-7
d_call: NA
clone_size: few
cdr3_length: 12
v_call: TRBV6-1
cdr3_nt: TGTGCCAGCAGTGGGGTTTCCTACGAGCAGTACTTC
cdr3_aa: CASSGVSYEQYF

j_call: TRBJ1-5
d_call: NA
clone_size: NA
cdr3_length: 17
v_call: TRBV6-2/TRBV6-3
cdr3_nt: TGTGCCAGCAGTTACTCTCACAGTTTCAATAGCAATCAGCCGCATCATTTT
cdr3_aa: CASSYSHSFNSNQPHHF

j_call: TRBJ2-6
d_call: NA
clone_size: few
cdr3_length: 16
v_call: TRBV7-2
cdr3_nt: TGTGCCAGCAGCTTAGCGGGGGCTTCGGGGGCCAACGTCCTGACTTTC
cdr3_aa: CASSLAGASGANVLTF

j_call: TRBJ2-1
d_call: NA
clone_size: medium-sized
cdr3_length: 12
v_call: TRBV24-1
cdr3_nt: TGTGCCGCCAGTGATTCGGGGAATGAGCAGTTCTTC
cdr3_aa: CAASDSGNEQFF

j_call: TRBJ2-2
d_call: TRBD2
clone_size: once
cdr3_length: 17
v_call: TRBV19
cdr3_nt: TGTGCCAGTAGTATGGGATTTGGGCTAGCGGGAGCCGGGGAGCTGTTTTTT
cdr3_aa: CASSMGFGLAGAGELFF

j_call: TRBJ2-3
d_call: NA
clone_size: few
cdr3_length: 14
v_call: TRBV12-3/TRBV12-4
cdr3_nt: TGTGCCAGCAGTTTTACGGTACGCACAGATACGCAGTATTTT
cdr3_aa: CASSFTVRTDTQYF

j_call: TRBJ2-7
d_call: TRBD1
clone_size: NA
cdr3_length: 15
v_call: TRBV27
cdr3_nt: TGTGCCAGCAGTCCACGGGGACAGGGGGTCTACGAGCAGTACTTC
cdr3_aa: CASSPRGQGVYEQYF

j_call: TRBJ1-2
d_call: NA
clone_size: many
cdr3_length: 15
v_call: TRBV27
cdr3_nt: TGTGCCAGCAGTATAAAGACAGGATCTAACTATGGCTACACCTTC
cdr3_aa: CASSIKTGSNYGYTF

j_call: TRBJ2-2
d_call: NA
clone_size: NA
cdr3_length: 15
v_call: TRBV2
cdr3_nt: TGTGCCAGCAGGAGGACAGCTATGAACACCGGGGAGCTGTTTTTT
cdr3_aa: CASRRTAMNTGELFF

j_call: TRBJ2-7
d_call: TRBD2
clone_size: NA
cdr3_length: 15
v_call: TRBV27
cdr3_nt: TGTGCCAGCAGTTTAATTGCGGGAGATACCTACGAGCAGTACTTC
cdr3_aa: CASSLIAGDTYEQYF

j_call: TRBJ2-1
d_call: TRBD2
clone_size: few
cdr3_length: 19
v_call: TRBV2
cdr3_nt: TGTGCCAGCAGAGACGGACTAGCGGGGGGCCCTAGCTCCTACAATGAGCAGTTCTTC
cdr3_aa: CASRDGLAGGPSSYNEQFF

j_call: TRBJ2-7
d_call: TRBD2
clone_size: NA
cdr3_length: 14
v_call: TRBV9
cdr3_nt: TGTGCCAGTAATGAGCGGGGGGATGCCTACGAGCAGTACTTC
cdr3_aa: CASNERGDAYEQYF

j_call: TRBJ2-6
d_call: TRBD1
clone_size: NA
cdr3_length: 19
v_call: TRBV27
cdr3_nt: TGTGCCAGCAGTTCGCCGGGACAGCAGCCAAACTCTGGGGCCAACGTCCTGACTTTC
cdr3_aa: CASSSPGQQPNSGANVLTF

j_call: TRBJ2-4
d_call: NA
clone_size: NA
cdr3_length: 15
v_call: TRBV6-1
cdr3_nt: TGTGCCAGCAGTGAAAGCGGGCAGGGTAAAAACATTCAGTACTTC
cdr3_aa: CASSESGQGKNIQYF

j_call: TRBJ1-2
d_call: NA
clone_size: many
cdr3_length: 15
v_call: TRBV19
cdr3_nt: TGTGCCAGTAGTAAAGTTAGACAGGAGAACTATGGCTACACCTTC
cdr3_aa: CASSKVRQENYGYTF

j_call: TRBJ2-1
d_call: NA
clone_size: many
cdr3_length: 15
v_call: TRBV12-3/TRBV12-4
cdr3_nt: TGTGCCAGCAGTTTGGGGGGGGGCGCAGACGATGAGCAGTTCTTC
cdr3_aa: CASSLGGGADDEQFF

j_call: TRBJ2-3
d_call: NA
clone_size: NA
cdr3_length: 15
v_call: TRBV6-1
cdr3_nt: TGTGCCAGCAGTCTGTATGAGGGGGGTACGGATACGCAGTATTTT
cdr3_aa: CASSLYEGGTDTQYF

j_call: TRBJ1-4
d_call: NA
clone_size: NA
cdr3_length: 15
v_call: TRBV20-1
cdr3_nt: TGCAGTGCTAGAGGATTAGGGACTTCTAATGAAAAACTGTTTTTT
cdr3_aa: CSARGLGTSNEKLFF

j_call: TRBJ1-5
d_call: TRBD1
clone_size: NA
cdr3_length: 15
v_call: TRBV6-1
cdr3_nt: TGTGCCAGCAGTTCCGGGACAGGGCTTTATCAGCCCCAGCATTTT
cdr3_aa: CASSSGTGLYQPQHF

j_call: TRBJ1-1
d_call: TRBD1
clone_size: NA
cdr3_length: 14
v_call: TRBV20-1
cdr3_nt: TGCAGTGCTATACCCGGACAGGCGAACACTGAAGCTTTCTTT
cdr3_aa: CSAIPGQANTEAFF

j_call: TRBJ2-7
d_call: TRBD1
clone_size: NA
cdr3_length: 16
v_call: TRBV28
cdr3_nt: TGTGCCAGCAGTTTATGGGGGGGGACAGGGAAGTACGAGCAGTACTTC
cdr3_aa: CASSLWGGTGKYEQYF

j_call: TRBJ2-2
d_call: TRBD1
clone_size: NA
cdr3_length: 15
v_call: TRBV7-3
cdr3_nt: TGTGCCAGCAGCTTCGGGACAGCGAACACCGGGGAGCTGTTTTTT
cdr3_aa: CASSFGTANTGELFF

j_call: TRBJ1-6
d_call: TRBD1
clone_size: NA
cdr3_length: 14
v_call: TRBV20-1
cdr3_nt: TGCATTGCTGACAGGGGGTTTGGGAATTCTCCCCTGCACTTT
cdr3_aa: CIADRGFGNSPLHF

j_call: TRBJ1-2
d_call: NA
clone_size: NA
cdr3_length: 11
v_call: TRBV28
cdr3_nt: TGTGCCAGCAGTTCCCAACCCGACTACACCTTC
cdr3_aa: CASSSQPDYTF

j_call: TRBJ1-6
d_call: NA
clone_size: many
cdr3_length: 15
v_call: TRBV9
cdr3_nt: TGTGCCAGCAGCGTTGAGAGCTCCTATAATTCACCCCTCCACTTT
cdr3_aa: CASSVESSYNSPLHF

j_call: TRBJ2-3
d_call: NA
clone_size: few
cdr3_length: 14
v_call: TRBV20-1
cdr3_nt: TGCAGTGGGGCGGGATCCCGAACACTCGATACGCAGTATTTT
cdr3_aa: CSGAGSRTLDTQYF

j_call: TRBJ2-7
d_call: TRBD1
clone_size: few
cdr3_length: 14
v_call: TRBV6-2/TRBV6-3
cdr3_nt: TGTGCCAGCAGTTACCTGGGACAGGGTTACGAGCAGTACTTC
cdr3_aa: CASSYLGQGYEQYF